The 24 T cell receptor beta chains in this list originate from one sample, sequenced in a study of blood T cells in healthy people across ages. For the second PCR, which ran for roughly 6 to 11 cycles, a sample-barcoded 5' primer and a J-beta primer mix were used. TCRdb re-called the 5' RACE reads with MiXCR, one entry per CDR3 protein. The sample records some 1.4 million distinct CDR3 sequences, roughly 40% being singletons. The sequenced material came from blood. These receptors all come from a woman younger than 30 in good health.

This clonotype was picked up a small number of times. The V gene is TRBV5-1, the J gene TRBJ2-7, with 7 positions matching TRBD1. Germline CDR1 is SGHRS and CDR2 is YFSETQ. Germline trimming cut 4 bases from V and 6 bases from J; bases unmatched to any gene: 4. This CDR3 is 12 amino acids long. CDR3 bases: TGCGCCAGCAGCCTCGACAGGGCCGAGCAGTACTTC. This encodes CASSLDRAEQYF.

Concerning this clonotype: This sequence may be a read error, since a much larger clone differs from it by one base. This chain connects TRBV27 to TRBJ2-4; 8 nucleotides line up with TRBD1. Gene TRBJ2-7 matches the end of the DNA better, so the J call may be wrong. This CDR3 has 17 amino acids. Germline CDR1 is MNHEY and CDR2 is SMNVEV (reference sequence). CDR3 amino acids: CASSKRAVGQGHFEQYF. In DNA, the CDR3 is TGTGCCAGCAGTAAAAGAGCCGTTGGACAGGGACACTTCGAGCAGTACTTC.

The sample holds a few counts of this clonotype. The gene calls are TRBV15 and TRBJ1-2, with 8 bases that match TRBD1. Germline assignment: CDR1 LNHNV and CDR2 YYDKDF (reference sequence). V was pared by 4 bases and J by 0 bases, with 4 bases of the junction left unmatched. There are 15 residues in the CDR3. DNA of the CDR3: TGTGCCACCAGCACCACAGGGGGTCCTAACTATGGCTACACCTTC. Encoded protein: CATSTTGGPNYGYTF.

The chain links TRBV7-2 to TRBJ1-2; 8 bases are shared with TRBD1. J was trimmed by 4 bases and V by 6 bases; bases with no gene match: 10. The CDR3 is made up of 15 amino acids. CDR1 and CDR2 (germline): SGHTA, FQGNSA. The CDR3 DNA reads as TGTGCCAGCAGTCTCTCGACAGGGGCCGTCTATGGCTACACCTTC. Residues: CASSLSTGAVYGYTF.

This chain links TRBV5-1 with TRBJ2-1; TRBD2 aligns across 8 bases. Per the germline V gene, CDR1 is SGHRS and CDR2 is YFSETQ. The CDR3 covers 14 residues. V was clipped by 1 base and J by 6 bases; unmatched bases: 3. CDR3 sequence: CASSLSGGCNEQFF. The CDR3 DNA reads as TGCGCCAGCAGCTTGAGCGGGGGCTGCAATGAGCAGTTCTTC. Combining the CDR3 with reference TRBV5-1 and TRBJ2-1 gives the whole variable domain KAGVTQTPRYLIKTRGQQVTLSCSPISGHRSVSWYQQTPGQGLQFLFEYFSETQRNKGNFPGRFSGRQFSNSRSEMNVSTLELGDSALYLCASSLSGGCNEQFFGPGTRLTVL.

V and J are TRBV20-1 and TRBJ2-3, with D perhaps matching TRBD2 (6 bases). V lost 3 bases and J 3 bases, leaving 13 bases between the germline ends. The CDR3 is 14 residues long. Germline-derived CDR1 and CDR2 are DFQATT and SNEGSKA (reference sequence). This CDR3 is CSASGGVQTDTQYF. CDR3 nucleotides: TGCAGTGCTAGCGGCGGGGTCCAAACAGATACGCAGTATTTT.

This clonotype has only a few counts. In DNA form, the CDR3 reads TGCGCCAGCAGTGAGGCGGGAGGGCCCTACGAGCAGTACTTC. As protein: CASSEAGGPYEQYF. The chain couples TRBV10-1 to TRBJ2-7, with 9 nucleotides matching TRBD2. V was clipped by 2 bases and J by 2 bases; unmatched bases: 1. CDR3 length equals 14 residues. Germline loops: CDR1 WNHNN, CDR2 SYGVQD (reference sequence).

The J gene is TRBJ2-1, the V gene TRBV27; D ambiguous. The germline CDR1 and CDR2 sequences are MNHEY and SMNVEV (reference sequence). The CDR3 is 19 residues long. The V end lost 5 bases, the J end lost 2 bases, and 25 bases lay between the germline ends. CDR3 nucleotide sequence: TGTGCCAGCAGTCCCCCGATTCGGCGCCTCGCCCCTGCCTACAATGAGCAGTTCTTC. It translates to CASSPPIRRLAPAYNEQFF.

This chain links TRBV12-3 or TRBV12-4 with TRBJ2-7; D may be TRBD1 or TRBD2 (5 bases each). Trimming took off 7 bases at V and 3 bases at J, with 16 bases between the two ends. This CDR3 has 14 residues. The CDR3 protein is CASTRVGTYYEQYF. The CDR3 DNA reads as TGTGCCAGCACCCGAGTTGGGACGTACTACGAGCAGTACTTC.

The chain is built from TRBV15 and TRBJ2-1; D is ambiguous. Gene TRBJ2-7 matches the end of the DNA better, so the J call may be wrong. The CDR3 totals 13 residues. Germline V gene data show CDR1 as LNHNV and CDR2 as YYDKDF (reference sequence). The CDR3 reads CATSSPSYNEQYF. CDR3 bases: TGTGCCACCAGCAGCCCGTCCTACAATGAGCAGTACTTC.

This chain joins TRBV12-3 or TRBV12-4 and TRBJ2-7, with D maybe TRBD2 (7 bases). Between the trimmed V and J ends, which lost 3 bases and 0 bases, there was a span of 15 bases. The CDR3 totals 16 residues. CDR3 amino acids: CASSLGGGRTSYEQYF. The CDR3 region has the DNA TGTGCCAGCAGTTTGGGGGGGGGCCGTACCTCCTACGAGCAGTACTTC.

J is TRBJ2-1 and V is TRBV11-2; D might be TRBD1 (8 bases). The CDR3 is 19 residues long. Germline V gives CDR1 SGHAT, CDR2 FQNNGV. Trimming took off 5 bases at V and 0 bases at J, with 23 bases between the two ends. The CDR3 here is CASSAGDRFADNSYNEQFF. For the CDR3, the DNA is TGTGCCAGCAGCGCGGGGGACAGGTTCGCTGACAACTCCTACAATGAGCAGTTCTTC. Complete variable domain (other parts from reference TRBV11-2 and TRBJ2-1): EAGVAQSPRYKIIEKRQSVAFWCNPISGHATLYWYQQILGQGPKLLIQFQNNGVVDDSQLPKDRFSAERLKGVDSTLKIQPAKLEDSAVYLCASSAGDRFADNSYNEQFFGPGTRLTVL.

The sample holds a few counts of this clonotype. J is TRBJ2-7 and V is TRBV20-1; 9 positions match TRBD2. There are 16 residues in the CDR3. V lost 1 base to trimming and J lost 0 bases; unmatched junction nucleotides: 7. The germline CDR1 and CDR2 sequences are DFQATT and SNEGSKA (reference sequence). The CDR3 loop is CSARGLGAGGSYEQYF. The CDR3 DNA sequence: TGCAGTGCTAGAGGGTTGGGAGCGGGGGGCTCCTACGAGCAGTACTTC.

This chain uses TRBV5-6 with TRBJ2-7, with TRBD2 as a possible D gene (6 bases). The CDR3 length is 15 residues. Germline loops: CDR1 SGHDT, CDR2 YYEEEE. V was pared by 4 bases and J by 4 bases, with 18 bases between. CDR3 in amino acids: CASSRRDVLGYEQYF. The DNA for the CDR3 is TGTGCCAGCAGCCGGAGGGACGTACTAGGGTACGAGCAGTACTTC.

This clonotype was seen only a few times. The V gene is TRBV2, the J gene TRBJ2-1; the match to TRBD1 covers 8 bases. Germline CDR1 and CDR2: SNHLY and FYNNEI. This CDR3 has 14 amino acids. The trim removed 8 bases at V and 5 bases at J, leaving 8 bases unmatched. CDR3: CASCTQGGHNEQFF. The CDR3 region has the DNA TGTGCCAGCTGCACACAGGGGGGTCACAATGAGCAGTTCTTC.

On this clonotype: A clone one base away is much larger, so this may be a read error. The chain couples TRBV20-1 to TRBJ2-7; 14 nucleotides match TRBD2. Per germline, CDR1 DFQATT and CDR2 SNEGSKA (reference sequence). V lost 4 bases, J lost 4 bases, and 3 bases stayed unmatched. The CDR3 consists of 14 residues. CDR3 amino acids: CSAIGTSGSYEQYF. The CDR3, as DNA: TGCAGTGCTATCGGGACTAGCGGGAGTTACGAGCAGTACTTC.

The genes are TRBV9 and TRBJ1-2, with 10 bases identical to TRBD1. V was clipped by 3 bases and J by 4 bases; unmatched bases: 15. This CDR3 contains 18 residues. The V gene's germline CDR1 is SGDLS and CDR2 YYNGEE. The CDR3 here is CASSERHTTGGAGYGYTF. As DNA, the CDR3 is TGTGCCAGCAGCGAACGCCACACGACAGGGGGCGCGGGCTATGGCTACACCTTC. Together with reference TRBV9 and TRBJ1-2, the CDR3 gives the full variable domain: DSGVTQTPKHLITATGQRVTLRCSPRSGDLSVYWYQQSLDQGLQFLIQYYNGEERAKGNILERFSAQQFPDLHSELNLSSLELGDSALYFCASSERHTTGGAGYGYTFGSGTRLTVV.

This clonotype was seen more than once but under ten times. The chain joins TRBV2 to TRBJ2-3, with 7 bases that match TRBD1. This CDR3 comprises 14 residues. V was pared by 6 bases and J by 4 bases, with 7 bases of the junction left unmatched. Looked up from germline, CDR1 is SNHLY and CDR2 is FYNNEI. Here the CDR3 DNA reads TGTGCCAGCAGACTCGGACAGGCCCCAGATACGCAGTATTTT. Protein: CASRLGQAPDTQYF.

CDR3 region: CSATAVGSYSPLHF. The CDR3 region has the DNA TGCAGTGCTACAGCTGTTGGCAGCTATTCACCCCTCCACTTT. The chain recombines TRBV20-1 with TRBJ1-6; D is uncertain. Germline V gene lookup returns CDR1 DFQATT and CDR2 SNEGSKA (reference sequence). The CDR3 contains 14 residues. V lost 4 bases and J lost 8, with 15 bases in between.

The rearrangement joins TRBV5-1 to TRBJ1-2; the D gene is possibly TRBD1 (6 bases). Trimming cost V 7 bases and J 0 bases, with 13 bases left between them. This CDR3 is 14 amino acids long. CDR1 is SGHRS, CDR2 YFSETQ, per germline. The CDR3, as DNA: TGCGCCAGCGGTGGGGGACAAGCTAACTATGGCTACACCTTC. Translated, it gives CASGGGQANYGYTF.

The V and J genes are TRBV6-6 and TRBJ1-1, with 8 bases fitting TRBD1. V trimming: 6 bases; J trimming: 1 base; junction bases outside the gene matches: 7. This CDR3 has 15 amino acids. The V gene's germline CDR1 is MNHNY and CDR2 SVGAGI (reference sequence). CDR3 protein: CASRLMTGANTEAFF. DNA for the CDR3: TGTGCCAGCAGACTCATGACAGGGGCGAACACTGAAGCTTTCTTT.

This clonotype was counted between two and nine times. The rearrangement uses TRBV7-9 and TRBJ2-3; D is possibly TRBD2 (6 bases). In germline, CDR1 is SEHNR, CDR2 FQNEAQ (reference sequence). V shed 4 bases and J shed 0 bases, with 20 bases lying between them. The CDR3 has 18 amino acids. The CDR3 is CASSYRTFGGASTDTQYF. CDR3 in DNA: TGTGCCAGCAGCTATCGGACTTTCGGGGGAGCTAGCACAGATACGCAGTATTTT.

The rearrangement links TRBV7-9 to TRBJ2-7; no clear D. CDR1 and CDR2 from the germline V gene are SEHNR and FQNEAQ (reference sequence). Trimming shortened V by 3 bases and J by 0 bases, and 12 bases separated the two germline ends. The CDR3 is 15 residues long. The CDR3 reads CASSFASMSSYEQYF. The CDR3 DNA reads as TGTGCCAGCAGCTTTGCATCTATGAGCTCCTACGAGCAGTACTTC.

Concerning this clonotype itself: Mismatch with germline at one junction end may stem from a read error. The chain couples TRBV10-3 to TRBJ2-3; unclear D gene. The CDR3 runs 13 residues. Germline V gene sequence: CDR1 ENHRY, CDR2 SYGVKD. CDR3 sequence: CAISDAGTETQYF. For the CDR3, the DNA is TGTGCCATCAGTGACGCAGGCACAGAGACGCAGTATTTT.